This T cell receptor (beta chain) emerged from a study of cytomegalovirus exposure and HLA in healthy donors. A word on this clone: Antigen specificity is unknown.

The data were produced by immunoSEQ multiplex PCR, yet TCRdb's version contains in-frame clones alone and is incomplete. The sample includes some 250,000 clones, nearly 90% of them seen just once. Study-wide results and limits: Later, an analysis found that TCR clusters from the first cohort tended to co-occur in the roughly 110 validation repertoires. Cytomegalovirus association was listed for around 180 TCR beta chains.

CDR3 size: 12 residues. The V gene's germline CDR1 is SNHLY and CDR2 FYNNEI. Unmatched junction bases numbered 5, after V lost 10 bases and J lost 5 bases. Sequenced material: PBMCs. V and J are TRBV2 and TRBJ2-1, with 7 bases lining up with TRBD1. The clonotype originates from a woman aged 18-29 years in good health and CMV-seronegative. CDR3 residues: CATGTVHNEQFF. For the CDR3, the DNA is TGTGCCACTGGGACAGTTCACAATGAGCAGTTCTTC.